A single sample gave rise to the 22 T cell receptor beta chains below, sequenced in a study of blood T cell repertoires in COVID-19. Clones were sequenced by immunoSEQ multiplex PCR, and TCRdb holds only the in-frame ones, with some missing. The table shows approximately 300,000 clones, with roughly 80% occurring only once. The specimen was peripheral blood. The receptor source for this set is a person between 65 and 80 years old with COVID-19, enrolled during active disease.

The V call is TRBV29-1, the J call TRBJ1-6, with D perhaps TRBD1 (6 bases). The CDR3 consists of 13 residues. In germline, CDR1 is SQVTM, CDR2 ANQGSEA. The ends were cut back, 7 bases at V and 10 bases at J, with 17 bases in the middle. The CDR3 sequence is CSGSITGNSPLHF. Written as DNA, the CDR3 is TGCAGCGGATCTATCACAGGGAACTCACCCCTCCACTTT.

The genes are TRBV7-3 and TRBJ2-7; maybe TRBD1 (6 bases). This CDR3 has 14 amino acids. CDR1 and CDR2 from the germline V gene are SGHTA and FQGTGA. Trimming took off 5 bases at V and 5 bases at J, with 16 bases between the two ends. CDR3 in amino acids: CASSLQPAGDEQYF. The CDR3 bases are TGTGCCAGCAGCCTTCAACCTGCAGGGGACGAGCAGTACTTC. The full variable domain, in which reference TRBV7-3 and TRBJ2-7 provide the parts outside the CDR3, is GAGVSQTPSNKVTEKGKYVELRCDPISGHTALYWYRQSLGQGPEFLIYFQGTGAADDSGLPNDRFFAVRPEGSVSTLKIQRTERGDSAVYLCASSLQPAGDEQYFGPGTRLTVT.

The chain has TRBV7-9 and TRBJ1-1; a possible D gene is TRBD1 (5 bases). This CDR3 comprises 12 residues. The ends were cut back, 6 bases at V and 11 bases at J, with 16 bases in the middle. Per germline, CDR1 SEHNR and CDR2 FQNEAQ (reference sequence). CDR3 loop: CASRKSHKGAFF. DNA of the CDR3: TGTGCCAGCAGGAAATCGCACAAGGGGGCTTTCTTT.

J is TRBJ1-3 and V is TRBV28; TRBD1 aligns across 7 bases. The V segment lost 5 bases and the J segment 0 bases; nucleotides outside the gene matches: 7. The germline V gene has CDR1 MDHEN and CDR2 SYDVKM. This CDR3 has 16 amino acids. CDR3 sequence reads: CASSPHGTVSGNTIYF. DNA for the CDR3: TGTGCCAGCAGTCCCCACGGGACAGTCTCTGGAAACACCATATATTTT.

The V call is TRBV7-2, the J call TRBJ2-3, with 9 nucleotides matching TRBD2. The CDR3 consists of 17 residues. Germline assignment: CDR1 SGHTA and CDR2 FQGNSA. V trimming: 1 base; J trimming: 5 bases; junction bases outside the gene matches: 10. The CDR3 protein is CASSLVSSGDTRDTQYF. The CDR3 DNA reads as TGTGCCAGCAGCTTAGTCTCTAGCGGGGATACCAGAGATACGCAGTATTTT.

The rearrangement joins TRBV15 to TRBJ2-5; a weak D match, TRBD2 (7 bases). V shed 3 bases and J shed 3 bases, with 14 bases lying between them. CDR1 LNHNV and CDR2 YYDKDF come from the germline V gene (reference sequence). The CDR3 totals 15 residues. The CDR3 DNA is TGTGCCACCAGCAGGGAGGGGGGGTCGGAAGAGACCCAGTACTTC. Its translation: CATSREGGSEETQYF.

The V call is TRBV27, the J call TRBJ1-3; 7 nucleotides agree with TRBD1. The CDR3 length is 16 residues. With 7 bases clipped from V and 4 bases from J, the junction kept 13 bases outside the gene matches. CDR1 and CDR2 (germline): MNHEY, SMNVEV (reference sequence). CDR3 loop: CASKSYRRDRGNTIYF. CDR3 in DNA: TGTGCCAGCAAGTCTTATCGCCGGGACAGAGGAAACACCATATATTTT.

V usage is TRBV19 and J usage is TRBJ1-6, with D possibly being TRBD1 (5 bases). This CDR3 is 13 amino acids long. Germline assignment: CDR1 LNHDA and CDR2 SQIVND (reference sequence). The V end was cut by 5 bases, the J end by 8 bases, with 10 bases between. The CDR3 bases are TGTGCCAGTAGTGAGGGGAGGTATTCACCCCTCCACTTT. Its translation is CASSEGRYSPLHF.

The chain joins TRBV5-5 to TRBJ2-1; D uncertain. V lost 2 bases and J lost 0, with 6 bases in between. This CDR3 region has 14 residues. Germline CDR1 SGHKS, CDR2 YYEKEE (reference sequence). The CDR3 region is CASSFASSYNEQFF. In DNA, the CDR3 is TGTGCCAGCAGCTTCGCTAGCTCCTACAATGAGCAGTTCTTC.

The chain uses TRBV29-1 and TRBJ2-7; TRBD1 matches 7 bases. V shed 7 bases and J 6 bases; nucleotides not matched to a gene: 3. CDR1 is SQVTM and CDR2 is ANQGSEA in the germline V gene. The CDR3 runs 10 residues. CDR3 DNA sequence: TGCAGCGCCCGACAGGGCGAGCAGTACTTC. It is translated as CSARQGEQYF.

V usage is TRBV6-2 or TRBV6-3 and J usage is TRBJ2-5, with D possibly matching TRBD1 (6 bases). V dropped 3 bases and J dropped 4 bases, with 9 bases sitting between them. This CDR3 spans 13 amino acids. CDR1 is MNHEY and CDR2 is SVGEGT in the germline V gene. The DNA for the CDR3 is TGTGCCAGCAGTTATACAGGGATAGAGACCCAGTACTTC. It specifies CASSYTGIETQYF.

The V call is TRBV6-2 or TRBV6-3, the J call TRBJ1-5, with D unclear. V was clipped by 0 bases and J by 6 bases, with 15 bases between them. This CDR3 comprises 16 residues. Germline V CDR1 and CDR2: MNHEY, SVGEGT. The CDR3 here is CASSYSDMASPQPQHF. The CDR3 nucleotides read TGTGCCAGCAGTTACTCTGACATGGCCTCCCCTCAGCCCCAGCATTTT.

This chain connects TRBV14 to TRBJ1-1; 8 nucleotides agree with TRBD1. Trimming at V came to 2 bases and at J to 0 bases, leaving 5 bases not matched to a gene. The CDR3 covers 16 residues. Germline values: CDR1 SGHDN, CDR2 FVKESK. Written as DNA, the CDR3 is TGTGCCAGCAGCCAATTGGGGACAGGAATGAACACTGAAGCTTTCTTT. Protein: CASSQLGTGMNTEAFF.

J is TRBJ1-2 and V is TRBV19; TRBD1 might be the D (6 bases). The CDR3 runs 13 residues. V dropped 8 bases and J dropped 5 bases, with 15 bases sitting between them. The V gene's germline CDR1 is LNHDA and CDR2 SQIVND (reference sequence). DNA for the CDR3: TGTGCCAGTCAGAGGGCAGGGGAATATGGCTACACCTTC. This sequence encodes CASQRAGEYGYTF.

The V and J genes are TRBV6-5 and TRBJ2-5, with 7 positions matching TRBD2. CDR1 and CDR2 from the germline V gene are MNHEY and SVGAGI. The CDR3 has 12 residues. Trimming cost V 6 bases and J 2 bases; bases outside gene matches: 0. The CDR3 sequence is CASRGGQETQYF. The CDR3 nucleotides are TGTGCCAGCAGGGGGGGGCAAGAGACCCAGTACTTC.

This chain uses TRBV5-6 with TRBJ2-2; weak D call: TRBD1 (6 bases). The CDR3 has 15 residues. Between the trimmed V and J ends, which lost 5 bases and 0 bases, there was a span of 11 bases. Germline lookup yields CDR1 SGHDT and CDR2 YYEEEE. This CDR3 reads CASRTGQTNTGELFF. CDR3 in DNA: TGTGCCAGCAGAACGGGACAAACGAACACCGGGGAGCTGTTTTTT.

V and J are TRBV6-5 and TRBJ1-2, with 8 nucleotides matching TRBD1. CDR3 length equals 14 residues. CDR1 MNHEY and CDR2 SVGAGI come from the germline V gene. V was clipped by 6 bases and J by 2 bases; unmatched bases: 5. Here the CDR3 reads CASRWGQENYGYTF. CDR3 sequence (DNA): TGTGCCAGCAGGTGGGGACAGGAGAACTATGGCTACACCTTC.

This chain joins TRBV19 and TRBJ1-6; 7 bases are shared with TRBD1. V shed 6 bases, J shed 9 bases, and the junction held 8 bases outside the gene matches. The CDR3 loop spans 14 amino acids. The germline V gene encodes CDR1 LNHDA and CDR2 SQIVND (reference sequence). CDR3 amino acids: CASSETGNPSPLHF. CDR3 in DNA: TGTGCCAGTAGCGAGACAGGGAACCCTTCACCCCTCCACTTT.

The chain combines TRBV5-6 with TRBJ1-1, with 7 bases lining up with TRBD1. Trimming took 2 bases from V and 1 from J; bases not matched to a gene: 5. The germline V gene encodes CDR1 SGHDT and CDR2 YYEEEE. The CDR3 has 15 residues. The CDR3 DNA reads TGTGCCAGCAGCTTACAGGGGAATGCGAACACTGAAGCTTTCTTT. Its translation: CASSLQGNANTEAFF.

CDR3: CASSVDFGQGAGEQYF. DNA of the CDR3: TGTGCCAGCAGCGTAGATTTCGGACAGGGGGCGGGAGAGCAGTACTTC. This chain uses TRBV9 with TRBJ2-7; 11 bases agree with TRBD1. V shed 0 bases, J shed 7 bases, and the junction held 9 bases outside the gene matches. The germline gives CDR1 SGDLS, CDR2 YYNGEE. CDR3 length equals 16 residues.

This chain connects TRBV19 to TRBJ2-7; the D gene is possibly TRBD2 (7 bases). Between the trimmed V and J ends, which lost 6 bases and 0 bases, there was a span of 15 bases. CDR1 LNHDA and CDR2 SQIVND come from the germline V gene (reference sequence). There are 15 residues in the CDR3. CDR3 coding DNA: TGTGCCAGTAGGCAGGGGCGGGGGAGCTCCTACGAGCAGTACTTC. Its protein is CASRQGRGSSYEQYF.

This clone was counted a single time. J is TRBJ2-1 and V is TRBV7-2, with a weak D call TRBD2 (6 bases). The CDR3 is made up of 13 amino acids. V was trimmed by 3 bases and J by 9 bases, leaving 12 bases between them. Germline V CDR1 and CDR2: SGHTA, FQGNSA. As DNA, the CDR3 is TGTGCCAGCAGCTTCGGGAGTTTCATTGAGCAGTTCTTC. Amino acid sequence: CASSFGSFIEQFF.